The TCR beta chain under discussion was sequenced for a study of CD8+ T cells in alopecia areata. Sequencing used cDNA as its template, made by extracting RNA and reverse transcribing it. Assay: immunoSEQ multiplex PCR; the TCRdb copy retains only in-frame clones and omits some. The table includes 75,000 to 100,000 clones, around 45% detected once. V gave up 4 bases and J gave up 1 base, with 10 bases separating them. Germline V CDR1 and CDR2: SGHRS, YFSETQ. The CDR3 has 14 residues. The TCR comes from a human donor with alopecia areata. Sequencing input: CD4+ T cells sorted from blood. V gene TRBV5-1 combines with J gene TRBJ2-3, with D maybe TRBD1 (5 bases). CDR3 sequence reads: CASSELGGTDTQYF. In DNA form, the CDR3 reads TGCGCCAGCAGCGAATTAGGGGGCACAGATACGCAGTATTTT.